This entry lists 19 T cell receptor beta chains sequenced from one sample in a study of cytotoxic CD8 clonotypes in ibrutinib-treated CLL. The assay was immunoSEQ multiplex PCR, and TCRdb's table has in-frame clones only and misses some. The data hold some 200,000 clones, with roughly 65% observed a single time. The specimen comprised PBMCs, sampled after 12 months of ibrutinib treatment. The receptors originated from a human donor with chronic lymphocytic leukemia.

The chain recombines TRBV11-2 with TRBJ1-2; tentatively, D is TRBD1 (6 bases). The V gene's germline CDR1 is SGHAT and CDR2 FQNNGV. The CDR3 consists of 15 residues. Between the trimmed V and J ends, which lost 1 base and 0 bases, there was a span of 9 bases. The CDR3 region has the DNA TGTGCCAGCAGCTTAGCTAGGACAGCTAACTATGGCTACACCTTC. This encodes CASSLARTANYGYTF.

The chain recombines TRBV2 with TRBJ2-7; D is unclear. This CDR3 has 14 amino acids. V lost 6 bases and J lost 0, with 12 bases in between. CDR1 SNHLY and CDR2 FYNNEI come from the germline V gene. CDR3 bases: TGTGCCAGCAGAATAACATGGGCCTCCTACGAGCAGTACTTC. It translates to CASRITWASYEQYF.

The chain combines TRBV29-1 with TRBJ2-7, with TRBD1 identical over 8 bases. V shed 4 bases, J shed 5 bases, and the junction held 1 base outside the gene matches. The CDR3 has 11 amino acids. CDR1 and CDR2 from the germline V gene are SQVTM and ANQGSEA. The CDR3 bases are TGCAGCGTTGGGACAGGGAACGAGCAGTACTTC. Its translation: CSVGTGNEQYF.

The CDR3 DNA is TGTGCCAGTAGTATAGTTCAGGGCGGCAATGAGCAGTTCTTC. Translating it yields CASSIVQGGNEQFF. V is TRBV19 and J is TRBJ2-1; tentative D call: TRBD1 (5 bases). The V end lost 1 base, the J end lost 6 bases, and 10 bases lay between the germline ends. CDR1 LNHDA and CDR2 SQIVND come from the germline V gene (reference sequence). The CDR3 contains 14 residues.

J is TRBJ1-4 and V is TRBV9, with D maybe TRBD1 (5 bases). With 4 bases removed from V and 7 bases from J, the gap between germline ends came to 17 bases. Germline CDR1 is SGDLS and CDR2 is YYNGEE. CDR3 length: 15 amino acids. In nucleotides, the CDR3 is TGTGCCAGCAGCACCGTCTCCCAGGGCGGTGAAAAACTGTTTTTT. This gives the protein CASSTVSQGGEKLFF. The full variable domain, in which reference TRBV9 and TRBJ1-4 provide the parts outside the CDR3, is DSGVTQTPKHLITATGQRVTLRCSPRSGDLSVYWYQQSLDQGLQFLIQYYNGEERAKGNILERFSAQQFPDLHSELNLSSLELGDSALYFCASSTVSQGGEKLFFGSGTQLSVL.

This clone has just a few counts. The V gene is TRBV2, the J gene TRBJ1-1, with 9 bases that match TRBD1. The V gene end was trimmed by 10 bases and the J gene end by 6 bases; junction bases not matched to a gene: 9. Germline V gives CDR1 SNHLY, CDR2 FYNNEI. The CDR3 has 13 residues. In nucleotides, the CDR3 is TGTGCCAACCCGGGACAGGGTCTATCTGAAGCTTTCTTT. It translates to CANPGQGLSEAFF. The whole variable domain, filled in from reference TRBV2 and TRBJ1-1, reads EPEVTQTPSHQVTQMGQEVILRCVPISNHLYFYWYRQILGQKVEFLVSFYNNEISEKSEIFDDQFSVERPDGSNFTLKIRSTKLEDSAMYFCANPGQGLSEAFFGQGTRLTVV.

This chain joins TRBV30 and TRBJ2-7, with 8 bases fitting TRBD1. The CDR3 sequence is 14 residues long. Germline CDR1 GTSNPN, CDR2 SVGIG (reference sequence). The junction had 10 bases not matched to a gene; V was cut back by 2 bases and J by 7 bases. CDR3 loop: CAWSPGTGLREQYF. The CDR3 nucleotides are TGTGCCTGGAGTCCCGGGACAGGCCTGAGGGAGCAGTACTTC. Filled out from reference TRBV30 and TRBJ2-7, the complete variable domain reads SQTIHQWPATLVQPVGSPLSLECTVEGTSNPNLYWYRQAAGRGLQLLFYSVGIGQISSEVPQNLSASRPQDRQFILSSKKLLLSDSGFYLCAWSPGTGLREQYFGPGTRLTVT.

The chain couples TRBV7-3 to TRBJ2-7; 7 bases align to TRBD1. Germline V gives CDR1 SGHTA, CDR2 FQGTGA. After removal of 1 base from V and 0 bases from J, the junction contained 9 bases not matched to a gene. CDR3 size: 17 residues. CDR3 protein: CASSLNTLDRISYEQYF. The CDR3 bases are TGTGCCAGCAGCTTAAATACGCTGGACAGGATCTCCTACGAGCAGTACTTC.

The rearrangement uses TRBV7-9 and TRBJ1-2; possible D gene TRBD1, 5 bases. Trimming removed 2 bases from V and 5 bases from J, with 9 bases in between. The germline V gene has CDR1 SEHNR and CDR2 FQNEAQ (reference sequence). This CDR3 region has 13 residues. The CDR3 is CASSLRQNYGYTF. CDR3 bases: TGTGCCAGCAGCTTAAGACAGAATTATGGCTACACCTTC.

This clone is a singleton in its sample. As DNA, the CDR3 is TGTGCCAGCAGCCCCGGGACTAGCGCCCGCGAGACCCAGTACTTC. Its translation is CASSPGTSARETQYF. The chain couples TRBV9 to TRBJ2-5; 10 bases are shared with TRBD2. Germline V lookup: CDR1 SGDLS, CDR2 YYNGEE. With V trimmed by 4 bases and J by 5 bases, 8 bases remained unmatched. The CDR3 has 15 residues.

This chain uses TRBV5-6 with TRBJ1-1; D gene uncertain. Trimming left V 4 bases short and J 1 base short, with 2 bases between. The CDR3 totals 11 residues. Germline assignment: CDR1 SGHDT and CDR2 YYEEEE. The CDR3 sequence is CASSQNTEAFF. The CDR3 nucleotides read TGTGCCAGCAGCCAGAACACTGAAGCTTTCTTT.

The chain uses TRBV7-3 and TRBJ2-7; tentatively, D is TRBD1 (6 bases). The CDR3 loop spans 14 amino acids. V lost 2 bases, J lost 4 bases, and 12 bases lay in between. Germline V gene lookup returns CDR1 SGHTA and CDR2 FQGTGA. The CDR3, as DNA: TGTGCCAGCAGCTTAGTCGGGCAGGGGTACGAGCAGTACTTC. It specifies CASSLVGQGYEQYF.

The chain combines TRBV9 with TRBJ2-2; D gene uncertain. Trimming took off 4 bases at V and 3 bases at J, with 7 bases between the two ends. CDR1 is SGDLS and CDR2 is YYNGEE in the germline V gene. The CDR3 runs 13 residues. The CDR3 DNA follows: TGTGCCAGCAGCCCTCATGACACCGGGGAGCTGTTTTTT. Amino acid sequence: CASSPHDTGELFF.

V and J are TRBV20-1 and TRBJ1-5, with D uncertain. The germline V gene encodes CDR1 DFQATT and CDR2 SNEGSKA (reference sequence). The CDR3 consists of 10 residues. Trimming removed 4 bases from V and 5 bases from J, with 3 bases in between. CDR3 amino acids: CSAKHQPQHF. The CDR3 coding sequence is TGCAGTGCTAAACATCAGCCCCAGCATTTT.

The chain joins TRBV7-3 to TRBJ2-2; a weak D match, TRBD2 (5 bases). Trimming pared 5 bases from V and 1 base from J, leaving 14 bases between. The germline V gene encodes CDR1 SGHTA and CDR2 FQGTGA. The length of the CDR3 is 16 residues. CDR3 sequence: CASSVEAELNTGELFF. The CDR3 region has the DNA TGTGCCAGCAGCGTCGAAGCGGAACTGAACACCGGGGAGCTGTTTTTT. Looking up the rest from reference TRBV7-3 and TRBJ2-2 gives the full variable domain: GAGVSQTPSNKVTEKGKYVELRCDPISGHTALYWYRQSLGQGPEFLIYFQGTGAADDSGLPNDRFFAVRPEGSVSTLKIQRTERGDSAVYLCASSVEAELNTGELFFGEGSRLTVL.

For the CDR3, the DNA is TGTGCCAGTAGTATAACAGGGGCCGCTGGGGCCAACGTCCTGACTTTC. It specifies CASSITGAAGANVLTF. V and J are TRBV19 and TRBJ2-6; TRBD1 agrees at 7 bases. Germline V lookup: CDR1 LNHDA, CDR2 SQIVND (reference sequence). There are 16 residues in the CDR3. The V segment lost 2 bases and the J segment 2 bases; nucleotides outside the gene matches: 3. The full variable domain, completed using reference TRBV19 and TRBJ2-6, is DGGITQSPKYLFRKEGQNVTLSCEQNLNHDAMYWYRQDPGQGLRLIYYSQIVNDFQKGDIAEGYSVSREKKESFPLTVTSAQKNPTAFYLCASSITGAAGANVLTFGAGSRLTVL.

The chain joins TRBV9 to TRBJ2-3, with D perhaps matching TRBD2 (5 bases). The CDR3 loop spans 14 amino acids. Per the germline V gene, CDR1 is SGDLS and CDR2 is YYNGEE. V lost 0 bases, J lost 2 bases, and 7 bases lay in between. The CDR3 nucleotides are TGTGCCAGCAGCGTAGAAGCGGCCACAGATACGCAGTATTTT. Amino acids: CASSVEAATDTQYF.

The chain employs TRBV6-1 and TRBJ1-5; 8 nucleotides line up with TRBD1. The V and J ends lost 5 bases and 6 bases, in that order; junction bases with no gene match: 6. The germline V gene encodes CDR1 MNHNS and CDR2 SASEGT. The CDR3 is 14 residues long. CDR3 region: CASSRTGLGQPQHF. The CDR3 bases are TGTGCCAGCAGTAGGACAGGGTTGGGTCAGCCCCAGCATTTT.

The chain carries TRBV5-1 and TRBJ1-6; 10 positions match TRBD1. The CDR3 runs 16 residues. Germline trimming cut 4 bases from V and 6 bases from J; bases unmatched to any gene: 7. In germline, CDR1 is SGHRS, CDR2 YFSETQ. CDR3 loop: CASSATGGGVNSPLHF. CDR3 DNA: TGCGCCAGCAGCGCGACAGGGGGCGGCGTTAATTCACCCCTCCACTTT.